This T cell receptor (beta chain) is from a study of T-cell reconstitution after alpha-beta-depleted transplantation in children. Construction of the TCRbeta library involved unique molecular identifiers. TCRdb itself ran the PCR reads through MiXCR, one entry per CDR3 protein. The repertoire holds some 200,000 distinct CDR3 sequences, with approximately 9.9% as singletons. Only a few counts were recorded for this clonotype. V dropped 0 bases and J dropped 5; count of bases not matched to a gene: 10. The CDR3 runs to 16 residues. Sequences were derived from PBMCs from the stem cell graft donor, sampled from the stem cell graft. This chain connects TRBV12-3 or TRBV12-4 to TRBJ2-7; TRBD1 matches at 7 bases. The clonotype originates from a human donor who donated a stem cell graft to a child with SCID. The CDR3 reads CASSLALRTGGNEQYF. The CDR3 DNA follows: TGTGCCAGCAGTTTAGCGCTTCGGACAGGTGGCAACGAGCAGTACTTC.